Listed below are T cell receptor beta chains from one sample, sequenced in a study of T cell repertoires in cytomegalovirus infection. One entry per CDR3 protein, called by TCRdb with MiXCR from the reads. The sample records approximately 200,000 distinct CDR3 sequences, roughly 22% being singletons. The source material was CD8+ T cells from PBMCs. The source of these receptors is a human donor in good health (CMV status not recorded). Some clones in this sample may be carry-over from other donors' samples. Both conserved end residues are part of each CDR3. The order of the fields is J gene, clone size, D gene, V gene, CDR3 protein, CDR3 DNA. A D gene is named only where the DNA matches it firmly. Clone size is stated in some rows and not others, as once, few, many or a class when expanded.

>TRBJ1-2|many|NA|TRBV12-3/TRBV12-4
CASSSGVLFNYGYTF
TGTGCCAGCAGTTCCGGGGTCCTTTTTAACTATGGCTACACCTTC
>TRBJ2-7|NA|NA|TRBV14
CASSQEDVDEQYF
TGTGCCAGCAGCCAAGAAGACGTCGACGAGCAGTACTTC
>TRBJ1-4|many|NA|TRBV12-3/TRBV12-4
CASSTRGVNEKLFF
TGTGCCAGCAGTACCAGGGGAGTTAATGAAAAACTGTTTTTT
>TRBJ1-1|few|NA|TRBV7-2
CASTYRASWTEAFF
TGTGCCAGCACCTACAGGGCATCGTGGACTGAAGCTTTCTTT
>TRBJ1-6|NA|NA|TRBV2
CASSEEVASSYNSPLHF
TGTGCCAGCAGTGAAGAAGTCGCGAGCTCCTATAATTCACCCCTCCACTTT
>TRBJ2-5|few|NA|TRBV7-9
CASSLDRAPTRETQYF
TGTGCCAGCAGCTTAGACCGGGCTCCGACGCGAGAGACCCAGTACTTC
>TRBJ2-1|NA|TRBD1|TRBV6-6
CASSYSPSSDRGVHNEQFF
TGTGCCAGCAGTTACTCCCCCTCCTCAGACAGGGGAGTCCACAATGAGCAGTTCTTC
>TRBJ2-2|many|NA|TRBV7-2
CASSPTGELFF
TGTGCCAGCAGCCCAACCGGGGAGCTGTTTTTT
>TRBJ2-7|few|NA|TRBV10-3
CAISERGYEQYF
TGTGCCATCAGTGAAAGGGGCTACGAGCAGTACTTC
>TRBJ2-2|few|NA|TRBV19
CASSYRGNTGELFF
TGTGCCAGTAGCTATCGGGGGAACACCGGGGAGCTGTTTTTT